Listed here are 4 T cell receptor beta chains from one sample, sequenced in a study of blood T cell repertoires in COVID-19. Repertoires were generated with immunoSEQ multiplex PCR, while TCRdb's copy carries only in-frame clones and drops some. The sample yields under 35,000 clones, approximately 87% seen once. Input material: peripheral blood. The receptors stem from a human donor in a cohort sampled during active COVID-19.

The chain recombines TRBV28 with TRBJ1-4; the D gene is possibly TRBD1 (5 bases). CDR1 and CDR2 from the germline V gene are MDHEN and SYDVKM. The CDR3 length is 15 residues. V was trimmed by 6 bases and J by 6 bases, leaving 17 bases between them. The CDR3 spells CASSPNRIGDEKLFF. The CDR3 nucleotides are TGTGCCAGCAGCCCTAACAGGATAGGAGATGAAAAACTGTTTTTT.

The rearrangement links TRBV5-8 to TRBJ2-2; D might be TRBD1 (5 bases). Trimming stripped 3 bases from V and 0 bases from J, with 12 bases between. CDR1 and CDR2 (germline): SGHTS, YDEGEE. This CDR3 region has 16 residues. The CDR3 sequence: CASSWGSTANTGELFF. The CDR3 bases are TGTGCCAGCAGCTGGGGCTCGACCGCGAACACCGGGGAGCTGTTTTTT. Complete variable domain (other parts from reference TRBV5-8 and TRBJ2-2): EAGVTQSPTHLIKTRGQQATLRCSPISGHTSVYWYQQALGLGLQFLLWYDEGEERNRGNFPPRFSGRQFPNYSSELNVNALELEDSALYLCASSWGSTANTGELFFGEGSRLTVL.

CDR3 residues: CASSSLLGGPGEQYF. Written as DNA, the CDR3 is TGTGCCAGCAGCTCCCTTCTGGGGGGGCCAGGGGAGCAGTACTTC. The chain has TRBV7-9 and TRBJ2-7; TRBD2 might be the D (7 bases). The V end lost 4 bases, the J end lost 7 bases, and 20 bases lay between the germline ends. CDR3 size: 15 residues. In germline, CDR1 is SEHNR, CDR2 FQNEAQ (reference sequence).

J is TRBJ2-7 and V is TRBV27; 9 bases match TRBD1. CDR1 is MNHEY, CDR2 SMNVEV, per germline (reference sequence). With V trimmed by 2 bases and J by 3 bases, 5 bases remained unmatched. This CDR3 region has 15 residues. CDR3 region: CASSLRGQGFYEQYF. Written as DNA, the CDR3 is TGTGCCAGCAGTTTAAGGGGACAGGGCTTCTACGAGCAGTACTTC.